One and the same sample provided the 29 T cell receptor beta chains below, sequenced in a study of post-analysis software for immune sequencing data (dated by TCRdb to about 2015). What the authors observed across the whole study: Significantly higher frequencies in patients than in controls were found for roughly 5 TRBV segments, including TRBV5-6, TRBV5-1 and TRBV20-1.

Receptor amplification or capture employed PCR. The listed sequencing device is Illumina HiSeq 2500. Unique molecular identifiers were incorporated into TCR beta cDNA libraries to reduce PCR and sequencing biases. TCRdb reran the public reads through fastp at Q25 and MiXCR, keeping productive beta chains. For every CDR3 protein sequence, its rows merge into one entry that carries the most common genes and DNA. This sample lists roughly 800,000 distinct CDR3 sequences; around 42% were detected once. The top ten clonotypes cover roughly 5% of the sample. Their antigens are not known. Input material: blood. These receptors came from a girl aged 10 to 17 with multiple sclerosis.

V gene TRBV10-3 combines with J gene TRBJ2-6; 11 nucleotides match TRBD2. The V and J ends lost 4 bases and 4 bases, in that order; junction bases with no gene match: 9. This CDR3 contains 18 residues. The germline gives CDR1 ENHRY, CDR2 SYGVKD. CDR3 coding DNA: TGTGCCATCAGTGGGCGACTAGCGGGAACGGGCGGGGCCAACGTCCTGACTTTC. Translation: CAISGRLAGTGGANVLTF.

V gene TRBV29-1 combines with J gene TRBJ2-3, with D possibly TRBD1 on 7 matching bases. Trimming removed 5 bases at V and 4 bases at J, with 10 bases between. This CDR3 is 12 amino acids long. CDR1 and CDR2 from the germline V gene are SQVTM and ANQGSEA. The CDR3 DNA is TGCAGCGTTACAGGGGACTCAGATACGCAGTATTTT. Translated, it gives CSVTGDSDTQYF.

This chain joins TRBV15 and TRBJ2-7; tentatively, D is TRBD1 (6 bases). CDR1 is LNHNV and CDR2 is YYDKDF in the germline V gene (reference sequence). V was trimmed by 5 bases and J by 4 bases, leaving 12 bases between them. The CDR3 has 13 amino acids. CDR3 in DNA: TGTGCCACCAGCCAGGAAACAGGGTACGAGCAGTACTTC. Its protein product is CATSQETGYEQYF.

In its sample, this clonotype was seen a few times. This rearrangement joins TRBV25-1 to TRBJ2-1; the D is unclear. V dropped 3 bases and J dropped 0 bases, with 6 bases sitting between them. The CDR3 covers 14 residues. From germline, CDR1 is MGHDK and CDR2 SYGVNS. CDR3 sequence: CASSDPDSYNEQFF. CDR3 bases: TGTGCCAGCAGTGACCCAGACTCCTACAATGAGCAGTTCTTC.

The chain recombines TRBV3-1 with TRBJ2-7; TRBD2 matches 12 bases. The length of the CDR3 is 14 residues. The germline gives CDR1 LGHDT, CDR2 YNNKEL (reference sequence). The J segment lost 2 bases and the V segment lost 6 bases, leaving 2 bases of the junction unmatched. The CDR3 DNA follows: TGTGCCAGCAGGACTAGCGGGAGAGCCTACGAGCAGTACTTC. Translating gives CASRTSGRAYEQYF.

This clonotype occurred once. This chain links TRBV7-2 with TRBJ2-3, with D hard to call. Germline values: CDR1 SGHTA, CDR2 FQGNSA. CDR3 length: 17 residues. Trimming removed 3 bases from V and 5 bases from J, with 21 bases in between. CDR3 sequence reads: CASSFKRRAAGGDTQYF. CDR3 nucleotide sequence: TGTGCCAGCAGCTTTAAAAGACGAGCCGCCGGCGGAGATACGCAGTATTTT.

CDR3 in amino acids: CASSLGRASYEQYF. CDR3 DNA: TGTGCCAGCAGTTTAGGACGGGCGTCCTACGAGCAGTACTTC. This chain links TRBV25-1 with TRBJ2-7; D is unclear. Trimming cost V 5 bases and J 1 base, with 12 bases left between them. Germline CDR1 is MGHDK and CDR2 is SYGVNS. This CDR3 is built from 14 residues.

The CDR3 protein is CATSSRPGGEQFF. For the CDR3, the DNA is TGTGCCACCAGCTCCCGCCCGGGTGGTGAGCAGTTCTTC. The chain joins TRBV15 to TRBJ2-1; D gene ambiguous. Germline CDR1 and CDR2: LNHNV and YYDKDF (reference sequence). CDR3 length: 13 amino acids. V was shortened by 5 bases and J by 9 bases, with 14 bases between the two germline ends.

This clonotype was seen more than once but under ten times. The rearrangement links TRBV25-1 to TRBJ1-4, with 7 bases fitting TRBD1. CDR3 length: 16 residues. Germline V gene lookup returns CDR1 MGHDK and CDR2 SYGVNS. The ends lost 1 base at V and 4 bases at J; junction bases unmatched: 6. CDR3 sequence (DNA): TGTGCCAGCAGTGAATTGGGGACAGTTAATAATGAAAAACTGTTTTTT. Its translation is CASSELGTVNNEKLFF.

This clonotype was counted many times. Here the CDR3 reads CASSVDGSYGYTF. CDR3 nucleotide sequence: TGTGCCAGCAGCGTCGACGGTTCCTATGGCTACACCTTC. This chain links TRBV9 with TRBJ1-2; D is unresolved. V was clipped by 2 bases and J by 4 bases, with 9 bases between them. In germline, CDR1 is SGDLS, CDR2 YYNGEE. The CDR3 consists of 13 residues.

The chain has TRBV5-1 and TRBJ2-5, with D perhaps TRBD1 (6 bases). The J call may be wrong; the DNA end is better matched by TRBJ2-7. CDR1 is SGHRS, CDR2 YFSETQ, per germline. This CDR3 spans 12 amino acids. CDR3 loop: CASYIRGHEQYF. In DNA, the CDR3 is TGCGCCAGCTACATCAGGGGCCACGAGCAGTACTTC.

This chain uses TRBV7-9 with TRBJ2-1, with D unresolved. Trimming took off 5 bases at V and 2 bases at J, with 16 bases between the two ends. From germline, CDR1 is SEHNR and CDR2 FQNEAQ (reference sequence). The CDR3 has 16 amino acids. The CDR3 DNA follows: TGTGCCAGCAGCGTAAAAACCAACCATGCCTACAATGAGCAGTTCTTC. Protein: CASSVKTNHAYNEQFF. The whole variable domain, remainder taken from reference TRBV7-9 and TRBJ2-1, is DTGVSQNPRHKITKRGQNVTFRCDPISEHNRLYWYRQTLGQGPEFLTYFQNEAQLEKSRLLSDRFSAERPKGSFSTLEIQRTEQGDSAMYLCASSVKTNHAYNEQFFGPGTRLTVL.

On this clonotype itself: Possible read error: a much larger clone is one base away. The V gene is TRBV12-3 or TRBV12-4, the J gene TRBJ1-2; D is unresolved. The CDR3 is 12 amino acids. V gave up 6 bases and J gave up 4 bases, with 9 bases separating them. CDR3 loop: CASSGEGYGYTF. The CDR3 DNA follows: TGTGCCAGCAGCGGAGAGGGCTATGGCTACACCTTC.

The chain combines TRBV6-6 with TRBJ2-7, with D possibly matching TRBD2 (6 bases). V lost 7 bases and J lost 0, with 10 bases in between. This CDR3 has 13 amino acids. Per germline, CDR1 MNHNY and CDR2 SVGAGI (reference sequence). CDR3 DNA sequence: TGTGCCAGCACCCCGACTAGCTCCTACGAGCAGTACTTC. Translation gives CASTPTSSYEQYF.

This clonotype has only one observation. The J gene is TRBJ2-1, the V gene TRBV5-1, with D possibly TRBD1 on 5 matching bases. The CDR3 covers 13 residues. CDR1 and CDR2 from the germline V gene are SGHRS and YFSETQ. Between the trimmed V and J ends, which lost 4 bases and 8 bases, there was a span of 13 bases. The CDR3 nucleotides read TGCGCCAGCAGCCTGAGGTGGGGCCATGAGCAGTTCTTC. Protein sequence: CASSLRWGHEQFF.

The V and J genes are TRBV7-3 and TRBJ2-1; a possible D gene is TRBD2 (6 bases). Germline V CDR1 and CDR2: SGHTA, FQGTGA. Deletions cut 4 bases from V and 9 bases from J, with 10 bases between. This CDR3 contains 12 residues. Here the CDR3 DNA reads TGTGCCAGCAGCTCGCCGGAGGGTGAGCAGTTCTTC. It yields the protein CASSSPEGEQFF.

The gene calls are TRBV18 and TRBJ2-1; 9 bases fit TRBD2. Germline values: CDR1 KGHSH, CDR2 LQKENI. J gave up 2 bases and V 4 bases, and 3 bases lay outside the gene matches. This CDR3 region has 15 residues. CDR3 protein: CASSHGTSTYNEQFF. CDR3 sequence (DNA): TGTGCCAGCTCACACGGGACTAGCACCTACAATGAGCAGTTCTTC.

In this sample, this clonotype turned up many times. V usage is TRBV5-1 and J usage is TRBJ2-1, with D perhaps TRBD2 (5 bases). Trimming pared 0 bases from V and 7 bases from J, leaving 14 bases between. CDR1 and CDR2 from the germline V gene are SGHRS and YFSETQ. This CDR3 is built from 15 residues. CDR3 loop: CASSLGGSETNEQFF. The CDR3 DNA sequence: TGCGCCAGCAGCTTGGGGGGTAGCGAGACTAATGAGCAGTTCTTC.

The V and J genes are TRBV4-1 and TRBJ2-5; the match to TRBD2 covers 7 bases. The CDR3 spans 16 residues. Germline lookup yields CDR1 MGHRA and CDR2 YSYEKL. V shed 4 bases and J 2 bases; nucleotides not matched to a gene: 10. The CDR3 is CASSPGTNTFQETQYF. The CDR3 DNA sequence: TGCGCCAGCAGCCCGGGGACTAACACCTTTCAAGAGACCCAGTACTTC.

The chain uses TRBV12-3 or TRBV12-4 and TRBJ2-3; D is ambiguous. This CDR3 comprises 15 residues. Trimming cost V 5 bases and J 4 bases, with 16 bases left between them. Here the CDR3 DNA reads TGTGCCAGCAGTGTCAGTGGTCTTCGTCCAGATACGCAGTATTTT. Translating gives CASSVSGLRPDTQYF.

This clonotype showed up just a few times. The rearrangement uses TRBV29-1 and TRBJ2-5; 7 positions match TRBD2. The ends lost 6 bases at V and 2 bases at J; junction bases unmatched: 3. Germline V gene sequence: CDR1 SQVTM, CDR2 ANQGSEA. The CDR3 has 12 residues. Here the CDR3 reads CSVGRAQETQYF. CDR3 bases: TGCAGCGTGGGGAGGGCGCAAGAGACCCAGTACTTC. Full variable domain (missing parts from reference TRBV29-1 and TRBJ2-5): SAVISQKPSRDICQRGTSLTIQCQVDSQVTMMFWYRQQPGQSLTLIATANQGSEATYESGFVIDKFPISRPNLTFSTLTVSNMSPEDSSIYLCSVGRAQETQYFGPGTRLLVL.

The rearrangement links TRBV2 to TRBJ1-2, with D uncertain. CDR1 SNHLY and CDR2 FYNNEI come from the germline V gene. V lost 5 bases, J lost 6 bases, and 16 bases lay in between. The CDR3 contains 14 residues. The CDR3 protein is CASSLSPSTHGYTF. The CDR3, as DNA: TGTGCCAGCAGTTTATCACCGTCCACCCATGGCTACACCTTC.

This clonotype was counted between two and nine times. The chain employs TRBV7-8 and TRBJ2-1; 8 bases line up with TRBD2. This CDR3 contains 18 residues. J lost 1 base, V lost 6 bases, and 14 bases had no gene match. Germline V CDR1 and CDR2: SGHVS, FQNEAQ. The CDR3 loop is CASRGNRGSGDSYNEQFF. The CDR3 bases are TGTGCCAGCAGGGGGAATAGGGGTAGCGGGGATTCCTACAATGAGCAGTTCTTC.

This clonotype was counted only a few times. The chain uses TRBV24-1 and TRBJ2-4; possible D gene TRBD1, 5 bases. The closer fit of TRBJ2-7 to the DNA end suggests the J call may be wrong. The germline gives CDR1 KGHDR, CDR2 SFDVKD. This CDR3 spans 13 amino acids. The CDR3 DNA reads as TGTGCCACCAAAGGCAGACAGCCCTACGAGCAGTACTTC. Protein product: CATKGRQPYEQYF.

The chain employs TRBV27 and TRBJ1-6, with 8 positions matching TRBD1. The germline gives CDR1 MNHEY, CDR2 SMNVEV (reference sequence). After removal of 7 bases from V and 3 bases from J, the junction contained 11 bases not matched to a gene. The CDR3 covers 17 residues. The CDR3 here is CASTTTRGQGYNSPLHF. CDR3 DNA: TGTGCCAGCACCACGACCCGCGGACAGGGCTATAATTCACCCCTCCACTTT.

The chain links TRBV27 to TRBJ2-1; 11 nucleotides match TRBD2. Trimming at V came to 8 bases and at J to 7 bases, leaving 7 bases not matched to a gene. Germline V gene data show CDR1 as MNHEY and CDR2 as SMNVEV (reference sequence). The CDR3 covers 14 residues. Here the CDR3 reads CASQPGLAENEQFF. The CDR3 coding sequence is TGTGCCAGCCAACCGGGACTAGCGGAAAATGAGCAGTTCTTC.

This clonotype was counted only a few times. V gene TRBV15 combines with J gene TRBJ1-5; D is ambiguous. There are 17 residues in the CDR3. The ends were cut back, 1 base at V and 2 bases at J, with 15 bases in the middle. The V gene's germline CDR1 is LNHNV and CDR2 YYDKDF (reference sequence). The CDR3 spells CATSRVVVKHGNQPQHF. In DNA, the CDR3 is TGTGCCACCAGCAGAGTAGTTGTAAAGCATGGCAATCAGCCCCAGCATTTT. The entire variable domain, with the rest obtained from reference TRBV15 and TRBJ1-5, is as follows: DAMVIQNPRYQVTQFGKPVTLSCSQTLNHNVMYWYQQKSSQAPKLLFHYYDKDFNNEADTPDNFQSRRPNTSFCFLDIRSPGLGDTAMYLCATSRVVVKHGNQPQHFGDGTRLSIL.

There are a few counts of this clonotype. The CDR3 sequence: CASSGLAGGEETQYF. Written as DNA, the CDR3 is TGTGCCAGCAGCGGACTAGCGGGAGGGGAAGAGACCCAGTACTTC. The V and J genes are TRBV27 and TRBJ2-5, with 15 bases fitting TRBD2. With V trimmed by 6 bases and J by 3 bases, 2 bases remained unmatched. The CDR3 covers 15 residues. Germline lookup yields CDR1 MNHEY and CDR2 SMNVEV (reference sequence).

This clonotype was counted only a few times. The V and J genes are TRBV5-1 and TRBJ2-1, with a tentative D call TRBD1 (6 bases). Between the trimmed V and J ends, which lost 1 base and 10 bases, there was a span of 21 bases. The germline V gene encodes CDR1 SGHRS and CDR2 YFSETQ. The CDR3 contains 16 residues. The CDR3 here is CASSLSTGTPSYEQFF. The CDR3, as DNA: TGCGCCAGCAGCTTGTCAACGGGGACACCCTCCTACGAGCAGTTCTTC. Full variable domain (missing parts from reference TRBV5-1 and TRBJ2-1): KAGVTQTPRYLIKTRGQQVTLSCSPISGHRSVSWYQQTPGQGLQFLFEYFSETQRNKGNFPGRFSGRQFSNSRSEMNVSTLELGDSALYLCASSLSTGTPSYEQFFGPGTRLTVL.